This T cell receptor (beta chain) was found in a study of T cells after posttransplantation cyclophosphamide. This clone appeared a single time. Its matching antigen is unknown. TCRdb's copy holds only in-frame clones and misses some; the assay was immunoSEQ multiplex PCR. The table includes about 5,400 clones, around 93% detected once. Points from the study as a whole: Recipient CMV seropositivity and CMV reactivation strongly tracked TRB clonality. TRB overlap between skin or GI tissue T cells and blood was limited. Donor CD8+ memory clones often dominated recipient blood repertoires at later times.

CDR1 is SGHAT, CDR2 FQNNGV, per germline. The CDR3 has 13 residues. The germline V and J ends were trimmed by 5 bases and 5 bases, with 10 bases remaining between them. Sequencing input: CD4+ T cells sorted from bone marrow. The TCR was taken from a woman aged 55-75 years in good health, CMV-negative, and a related stem cell transplant donor. This chain uses TRBV11-2 with TRBJ1-5, with unresolved D. The CDR3 DNA reads as TGTGCCAGCAGCCTAGGACTCCATCAGCCCCAGCATTTT. Protein product: CASSLGLHQPQHF.